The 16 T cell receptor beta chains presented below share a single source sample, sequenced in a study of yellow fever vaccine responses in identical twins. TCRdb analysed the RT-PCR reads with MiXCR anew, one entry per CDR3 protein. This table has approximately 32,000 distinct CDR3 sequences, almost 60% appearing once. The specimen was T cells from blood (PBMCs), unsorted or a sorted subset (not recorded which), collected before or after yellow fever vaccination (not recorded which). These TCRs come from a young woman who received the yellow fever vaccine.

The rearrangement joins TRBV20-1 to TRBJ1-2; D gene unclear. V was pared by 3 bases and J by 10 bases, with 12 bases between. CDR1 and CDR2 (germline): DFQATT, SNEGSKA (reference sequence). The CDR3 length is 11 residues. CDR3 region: CSASPGRDYTF. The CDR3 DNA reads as TGCAGTGCTAGCCCCGGCCGCGACTACACCTTC.

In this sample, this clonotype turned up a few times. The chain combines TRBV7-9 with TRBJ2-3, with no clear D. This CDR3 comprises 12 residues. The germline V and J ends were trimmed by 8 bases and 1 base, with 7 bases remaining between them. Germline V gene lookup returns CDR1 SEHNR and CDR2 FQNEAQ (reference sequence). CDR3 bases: TGTGCCAGCTCCATCGGCACAGATACGCAGTATTTT. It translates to CASSIGTDTQYF. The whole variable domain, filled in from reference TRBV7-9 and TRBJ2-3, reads DTGVSQNPRHKITKRGQNVTFRCDPISEHNRLYWYRQTLGQGPEFLTYFQNEAQLEKSRLLSDRFSAERPKGSFSTLEIQRTEQGDSAMYLCASSIGTDTQYFGPGTRLTVL.

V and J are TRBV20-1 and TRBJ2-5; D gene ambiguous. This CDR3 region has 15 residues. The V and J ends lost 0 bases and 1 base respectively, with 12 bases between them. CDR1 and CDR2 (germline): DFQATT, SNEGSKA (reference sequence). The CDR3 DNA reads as TGCAGTGCTAGAGATCTGGTACTCGCCCAAGAGACCCAGTACTTC. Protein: CSARDLVLAQETQYF.

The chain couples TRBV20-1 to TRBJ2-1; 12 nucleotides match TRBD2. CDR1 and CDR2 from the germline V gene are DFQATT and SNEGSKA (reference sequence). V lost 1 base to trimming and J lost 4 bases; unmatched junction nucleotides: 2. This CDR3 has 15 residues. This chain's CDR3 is CSARGLAGAYNEQFF. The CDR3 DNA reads TGCAGTGCTAGAGGACTAGCGGGAGCGTACAATGAGCAGTTCTTC.

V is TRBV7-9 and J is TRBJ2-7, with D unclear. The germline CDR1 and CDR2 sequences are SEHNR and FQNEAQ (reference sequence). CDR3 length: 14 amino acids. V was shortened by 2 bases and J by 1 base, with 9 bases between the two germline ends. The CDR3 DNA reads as TGTGCCAGCAGCTTATCAGAGACTTCCTACGAGCAGTACTTC. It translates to CASSLSETSYEQYF.

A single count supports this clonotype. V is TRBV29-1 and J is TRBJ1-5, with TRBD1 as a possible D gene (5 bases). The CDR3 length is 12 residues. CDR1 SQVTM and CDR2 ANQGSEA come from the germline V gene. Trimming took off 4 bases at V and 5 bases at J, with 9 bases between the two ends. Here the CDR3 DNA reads TGCAGCGTTGGGGGGGATTATCAGCCCCAGCATTTT. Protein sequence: CSVGGDYQPQHF.

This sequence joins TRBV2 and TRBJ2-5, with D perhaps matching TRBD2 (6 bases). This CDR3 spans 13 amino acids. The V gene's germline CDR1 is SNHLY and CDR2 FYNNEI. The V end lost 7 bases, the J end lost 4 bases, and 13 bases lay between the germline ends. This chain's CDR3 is CASNRLGRETQYF. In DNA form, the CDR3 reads TGTGCCAGCAACCGACTAGGACGAGAGACCCAGTACTTC.

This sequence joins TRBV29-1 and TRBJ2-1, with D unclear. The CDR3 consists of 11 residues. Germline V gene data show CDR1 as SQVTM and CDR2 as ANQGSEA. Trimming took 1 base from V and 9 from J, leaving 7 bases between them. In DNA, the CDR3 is TGCAGCGTTGAAGGCCGACTTGAGCAGTTCTTC. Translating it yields CSVEGRLEQFF.

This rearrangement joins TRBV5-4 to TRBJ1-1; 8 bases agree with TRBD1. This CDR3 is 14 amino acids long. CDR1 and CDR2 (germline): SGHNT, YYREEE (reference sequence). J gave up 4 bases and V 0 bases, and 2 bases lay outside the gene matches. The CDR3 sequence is CASSLGQGLTEAFF. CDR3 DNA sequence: TGTGCCAGCAGCTTGGGACAGGGGCTCACTGAAGCTTTCTTT.

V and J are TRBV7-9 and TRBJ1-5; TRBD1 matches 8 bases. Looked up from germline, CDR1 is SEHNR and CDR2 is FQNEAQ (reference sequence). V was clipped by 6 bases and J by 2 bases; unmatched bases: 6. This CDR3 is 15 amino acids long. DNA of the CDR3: TGTGCCAGCAGTTCGGACAGGGAAGGCAATCAGCCCCAGCATTTT. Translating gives CASSSDREGNQPQHF.

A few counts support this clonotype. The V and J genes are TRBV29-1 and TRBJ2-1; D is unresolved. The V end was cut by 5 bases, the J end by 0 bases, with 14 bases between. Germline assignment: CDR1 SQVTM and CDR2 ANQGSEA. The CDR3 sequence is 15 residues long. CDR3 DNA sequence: TGCAGCGTTTCTTACGGCGATAGCTCCTACAATGAGCAGTTCTTC. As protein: CSVSYGDSSYNEQFF.

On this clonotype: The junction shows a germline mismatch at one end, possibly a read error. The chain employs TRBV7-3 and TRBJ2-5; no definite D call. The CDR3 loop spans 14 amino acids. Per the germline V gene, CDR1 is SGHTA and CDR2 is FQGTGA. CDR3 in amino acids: CASSLTTVGETQYF. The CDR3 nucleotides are TGTGCCAGCAGCCTAACGACCGTGGGGGAGACCCAGTACTTC.

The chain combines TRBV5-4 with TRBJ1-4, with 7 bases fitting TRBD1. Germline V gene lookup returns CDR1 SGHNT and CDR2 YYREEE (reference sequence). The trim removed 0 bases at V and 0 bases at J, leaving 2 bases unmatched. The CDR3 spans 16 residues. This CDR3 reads CASSLGTGATNEKLFF. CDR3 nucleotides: TGTGCCAGCAGCTTGGGGACAGGAGCAACTAATGAAAAACTGTTTTTT. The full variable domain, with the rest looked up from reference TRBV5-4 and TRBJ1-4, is ETGVTQSPTHLIKTRGQQVTLRCSSQSGHNTVSWYQQALGQGPQFIFQYYREEENGRGNFPPRFSGLQFPNYSSELNVNALELDDSALYLCASSLGTGATNEKLFFGSGTQLSVL.

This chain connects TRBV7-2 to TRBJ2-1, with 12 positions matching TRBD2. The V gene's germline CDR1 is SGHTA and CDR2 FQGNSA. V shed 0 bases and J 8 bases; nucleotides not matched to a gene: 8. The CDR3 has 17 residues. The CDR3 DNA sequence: TGTGCCAGCAGCTTAGCACCGGCTAGCGGGAGGGCCGATGAGCAGTTCTTC. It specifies CASSLAPASGRADEQFF.

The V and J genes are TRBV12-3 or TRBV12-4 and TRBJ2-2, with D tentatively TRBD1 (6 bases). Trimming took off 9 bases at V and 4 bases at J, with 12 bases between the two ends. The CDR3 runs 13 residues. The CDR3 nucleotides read TGTGCCAGTTACAGGGATGGCACCGGGGAGCTGTTTTTT. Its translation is CASYRDGTGELFF.

The CDR3 protein is CASPPLKRDDRVSPLHF. The DNA for the CDR3 is TGTGCCAGCCCGCCGTTGAAAAGAGATGACAGGGTGTCACCCCTCCACTTT. The chain uses TRBV21-1 and TRBJ1-6; the table calls TRBD1, which could not be checked here. TRBV21-1 is labeled a pseudogene. This CDR3 is 17 amino acids long.